Presented here are 10 T cell receptor beta chains from one specimen sequenced in a study of PD-1 blockade in classical Hodgkin lymphoma. The protocol was immunoSEQ multiplex PCR, while the TCRdb copy is restricted to in-frame clones and leaves out a portion. Of 70,000 to 80,000 clones listed, about 92% were seen once; the top ten hold roughly 8%. Relapses following autologous stem cell transplantation were seen in all patients, with brentuximab vedotin exposure varying. The specimen was peripheral blood mononuclear cells (PBMCs), collected at baseline. These receptors all stem from a human donor with classical Hodgkin lymphoma.

Relative to its sample, this clone is medium-sized. The chain joins TRBV15 to TRBJ1-4; 7 nucleotides agree with TRBD1. Germline V gives CDR1 LNHNV, CDR2 YYDKDF (reference sequence). The CDR3 is 19 residues long. V lost 0 bases, J lost 0 bases, and 10 bases stayed unmatched. CDR3 residues: CATSRESLAGTATNEKLFF. The CDR3 DNA is TGTGCCACCAGCAGAGAGTCCCTGGCCGGGACAGCAACTAATGAAAAACTGTTTTTT.

This chain uses TRBV21-1 with TRBJ2-2; the table assigns TRBD2, which was not confirmed against the DNA. TRBV21-1 is designated a pseudogene. CDR3 size: 17 residues. The chain's CDR3 is CASSKSELAGDTGELFF. The CDR3 DNA sequence: TGTGCCAGCAGCAAAAGTGAGCTAGCGGGAGATACCGGGGAGCTGTTTTTT.

This sequence joins TRBV6-4 and TRBJ1-1, with 9 bases aligning to TRBD1. The CDR3 has 16 residues. The V and J ends lost 0 bases and 5 bases, in that order; junction bases with no gene match: 7. Germline V lookup: CDR1 MRHNA, CDR2 SNTAGT. The CDR3 region is CASSDSPGQGRTEAFF. In nucleotides, the CDR3 is TGTGCCAGCAGTGACTCACCCGGACAGGGGCGGACTGAAGCTTTCTTT.

The chain recombines TRBV6-5 with TRBJ2-1; 9 positions match TRBD2. Germline-derived CDR1 and CDR2 are MNHEY and SVGAGI. The CDR3 contains 16 residues. V shed 0 bases, J shed 5 bases, and the junction held 5 bases outside the gene matches. The CDR3 DNA follows: TGTGCCAGCAGTTACTCGGGTAGCGGGAGCAACAATGAGCAGTTCTTC. Translating gives CASSYSGSGSNNEQFF.

The chain carries TRBV2 and TRBJ1-5, with D unclear. V lost 3 bases to trimming and J lost 5 bases, with 11 bases between them. CDR1 is SNHLY and CDR2 is FYNNEI in the germline V gene. CDR3 length: 14 amino acids. DNA of the CDR3: TGTGCCAGCAGTGACACGACCGGGGATCAGCCCCAGCATTTT. Its protein product is CASSDTTGDQPQHF. Together with reference TRBV2 and TRBJ1-5, the CDR3 gives the full variable domain: EPEVTQTPSHQVTQMGQEVILRCVPISNHLYFYWYRQILGQKVEFLVSFYNNEISEKSEIFDDQFSVERPDGSNFTLKIRSTKLEDSAMYFCASSDTTGDQPQHFGDGTRLSIL.

This clone occurred a few times. The V call is TRBV27, the J call TRBJ2-2; no clear D gene. Germline lookup yields CDR1 MNHEY and CDR2 SMNVEV (reference sequence). The CDR3 runs to 13 residues. Trimming took off 0 bases at V and 5 bases at J, with 4 bases between the two ends. Written as DNA, the CDR3 is TGTGCCAGCAGTTTATCCAGGACCGGGGAGCTGTTTTTT. Translation: CASSLSRTGELFF.

The rearrangement uses TRBV19 and TRBJ1-5; TRBD1 matches at 7 bases. The trim removed 4 bases at V and 2 bases at J, leaving 5 bases unmatched. Germline CDR1 and CDR2: LNHDA and SQIVND (reference sequence). The CDR3 runs to 15 residues. CDR3 residues: CASSKQGFGNQPQHF. In DNA form, the CDR3 reads TGTGCCAGTAGTAAACAGGGGTTCGGCAATCAGCCCCAGCATTTT.

J is TRBJ2-7 and V is TRBV6-5; possibly TRBD1 for D (5 bases). Germline assignment: CDR1 MNHEY and CDR2 SVGAGI. This CDR3 region has 15 residues. V was shortened by 6 bases and J by 2 bases, with 17 bases between the two germline ends. The CDR3 bases are TGTGCCAGCAGCGGATCGGACACCGACCCCTACGAGCAGTACTTC. Its translation: CASSGSDTDPYEQYF.

This chain uses TRBV10-1 with TRBJ2-2; no clear D. Trimming took 10 bases from V and 5 from J, leaving 23 bases between them. Germline lookup yields CDR1 WNHNN and CDR2 SYGVQD (reference sequence). The CDR3 has 16 residues. The CDR3 loop reads CAKARSTVPRTGELFF. The CDR3 nucleotides read TGCGCCAAAGCGAGGTCTACTGTACCGCGGACCGGGGAGCTGTTTTTT.

The rearrangement joins TRBV18 to TRBJ2-3, with unresolved D. V was shortened by 2 bases and J by 2 bases, with 8 bases between the two germline ends. CDR1 KGHSH and CDR2 LQKENI come from the germline V gene. This CDR3 is built from 14 residues. The CDR3 sequence: CASSPGSDTDTQYF. DNA of the CDR3: TGTGCCAGCTCACCAGGCTCCGACACAGATACGCAGTATTTT.